This TCR beta chain emerged from a study of control samples from healthy donors and cancer patients. This clone was observed a single time. The repertoire was sequenced with immunoSEQ multiplex PCR; TCRdb's copy has only in-frame clones and lacks some. Of 200,000 to 250,000 clones listed, 90% to 95% are singletons. The sample was blood. The sequence was obtained from a man over 45 in good health.

CDR3 amino acids: CASLRGQTNTEAFF. The CDR3 DNA is TGTGCCAGTCTTAGGGGGCAGACCAACACTGAAGCTTTCTTT. This chain uses TRBV6-5 with TRBJ1-1; 7 nucleotides align to TRBD1. V shed 9 bases and J 2 bases; nucleotides not matched to a gene: 9. CDR3 length equals 14 residues. Germline loops: CDR1 MNHEY, CDR2 SVGAGI.